This entry lists 10 T cell receptor beta chains sequenced from one sample in a study of tumor-infiltrating lymphocytes in primary liver carcinoma. A constant-region primer primed TCR beta cDNA synthesis from about 490 ng of total RNA. Three nested multiplex PCR rounds of slightly modified ARM-PCR generated TCR beta libraries. The first two PCR rounds used TRBV1-TRBV30 primers with a Cbeta primer, 10 cycles each. TCRdb redid the calling of the multiplex PCR reads with MiXCR, one entry per CDR3 protein. The profile shows 100,000 or so distinct CDR3 sequences, roughly 85% of them singletons. DNA and RNA were both co-extracted from about 20-30 mg of bulk tissue that had not been sorted. The material sequenced was liver tumor tissue from sampling region 3. Subset of the sample: tumor region T3, left-lateral pole. The receptor set was obtained from a man aged 35 to 55 with primary liver carcinoma and hepatitis B virus infection.

A note on this clonotype: The germline gene is not matched at one end of the junction; a read error may be the cause. This sequence joins TRBV4-2 and TRBJ2-3; 7 bases are shared with TRBD2. Germline assignment: CDR1 LGHNA and CDR2 YNFKEQ. The CDR3 spans 15 residues. This CDR3 reads CASNRRTGGTDTQYF. CDR3 DNA: TGTGCTAGCAACCGAAGGACGGGGGGAACAGATACGCAGTATTTT.

The rearrangement joins TRBV11-3 to TRBJ2-2; D is uncertain. The CDR3 spans 18 residues. Looked up from germline, CDR1 is SGHNT and CDR2 is YENEEA. The V end was cut by 2 bases, the J end by 1 base, with 17 bases between. The CDR3, as DNA: TGTGCCAGCAGCTTAAGGCGGATAGTGGGAAGGAACACCGGGGAGCTGTTTTTT. Translated, it gives CASSLRRIVGRNTGELFF.

About this clonotype: The junction and the germline gene differ at one end; a read error may be behind it. The chain recombines TRBV11-2 with TRBJ2-7; 7 bases are a match to TRBD2. This CDR3 is built from 11 residues. Germline lookup yields CDR1 SGHAT and CDR2 FQNNGV. CDR3 loop: CASSGNYEQFF. CDR3 sequence (DNA): TGTGCTAGCAGCGGGAACTACGAGCAGTTCTTT.

The chain employs TRBV28 and TRBJ1-1; 8 bases agree with TRBD1. V gave up 9 bases and J gave up 3 bases; unmatched junction bases: 9. The V gene's germline CDR1 is MDHEN and CDR2 SYDVKM. This CDR3 is 14 amino acids long. CDR3 bases: TGTGCCAGTCTCGTCTGGACAGGGTACACTGAAGCTTTCTTT. It translates to CASLVWTGYTEAFF.

As for this clonotype: The junction does not match germline at one end; this may be a read error. The chain carries TRBV28 and TRBJ1-1, with D unresolved. CDR1 is MDHEN and CDR2 is SYDVKM in the germline V gene. The CDR3 runs to 15 residues. The CDR3 loop is CASIIGRLRNAEAFF. Here the CDR3 DNA reads TGTGCTAGCATCATTGGACGGCTTCGGAACGCTGAAGCTTTCTTT.

As regards this clonotype: The junction and the germline gene differ at one end; a read error may be behind it. CDR3 protein: CASSIGYEQYF. In nucleotides, the CDR3 is TGTGCTAGCAGTATTGGGTACGAGCAGTACTTC. This sequence joins TRBV12-3 or TRBV12-4 and TRBJ2-7, with unresolved D. The length of the CDR3 is 11 residues.

About this clonotype: Being one base from a much bigger clone, this may be a read error. The chain combines TRBV6-2 or TRBV6-3 with TRBJ2-1; possibly TRBD1 or TRBD2 for D (5 bases each). Germline V gene sequence: CDR1 MNHEY, CDR2 SVGEGT. There are 15 residues in the CDR3. Trimming removed 5 bases at V and 7 bases at J, with 18 bases between. The CDR3 spells CASSNRNNGENEQFF. In DNA form, the CDR3 reads TGTGCCAGCAGTAACAGGAACAACGGGGAAAATGAGCAGTTCTTC.

Note on this clonotype: A read error is likely, as this CDR3 ends without the conserved phenylalanine or tryptophan. The V gene is TRBV11-2, the J gene TRBJ2-2; no definite D call. V was shortened by 9 bases and J by 3 bases, with 14 bases between the two germline ends. CDR1 and CDR2 (germline): SGHAT, FQNNGV. CDR3 length: 14 amino acids. CDR3 coding DNA: TGTGCCAGTAGCACAGACTCAGACACCGGGGAGCTGTTTTAT. Amino acids: CASSTDSDTGELFY.

The V call is TRBV6-2 or TRBV6-3, the J call TRBJ2-7, with D possibly being TRBD1 or TRBD2 (5 bases each). The CDR3 length is 17 residues. CDR1 is MNHEY and CDR2 is SVGEGT in the germline V gene. CDR3 amino acids: CISSYSDLGRRTYEQYF. For the CDR3, the DNA is TGTATCAGCAGTTACTCAGATTTGGGACGGAGAACATACGAGCAGTACTTC.

This clonotype showed up many times. This chain connects TRBV6-1 to TRBJ1-4, with no clear D. Trimming took off 1 base at V and 4 bases at J, with 13 bases between the two ends. CDR3 size: 16 residues. CDR1 and CDR2 from the germline V gene are MNHNS and SASEGT. CDR3 protein: CASSEGSGSGNEKLFF. CDR3 DNA: TGTGCCAGCAGTGAAGGCTCGGGTTCGGGTAATGAAAAACTGTTTTTT.